This T cell receptor beta chain was sequenced in a study of identical twins. A universal primer site came from template switching; cDNA carried unique molecular identifiers. TCRdb reprocessed the 5' RACE reads with MiXCR, giving one entry per CDR3 protein. The data show 250,000 or so distinct CDR3 sequences, with about 8.3% seen just once and 2.5% to 3.5% held by the top ten. There are 13 residues in the CDR3. Germline V lookup: CDR1 SEHNR, CDR2 FQNEAQ (reference sequence). V lost 5 bases to trimming and J lost 6 bases; unmatched junction nucleotides: 6. Overall study results and limits: Conclusions relied on cross-sectional statistical analysis, not following the same donors. Twin sharing of out-of-frame TCR alpha was underestimated by models in monozygotic pairs.

In the case of this clonotype: Its antigen is as yet unknown.

This same sample was also part of a study on yellow fever vaccine responses in identical twins. As reported in that work: As reported, the vaccine T cell response of twins seemed partly convergent and partly personalized.

This chain connects TRBV7-9 to TRBJ1-1; 7 nucleotides match TRBD1. The receptor was isolated from a woman in her late teens or twenties in good health. The sequenced material came from CD8+ T cells sorted from blood. Here the CDR3 reads CASSGTEDPEAFF. Written as DNA, the CDR3 is TGTGCCAGCAGCGGGACAGAGGACCCTGAAGCTTTCTTT.